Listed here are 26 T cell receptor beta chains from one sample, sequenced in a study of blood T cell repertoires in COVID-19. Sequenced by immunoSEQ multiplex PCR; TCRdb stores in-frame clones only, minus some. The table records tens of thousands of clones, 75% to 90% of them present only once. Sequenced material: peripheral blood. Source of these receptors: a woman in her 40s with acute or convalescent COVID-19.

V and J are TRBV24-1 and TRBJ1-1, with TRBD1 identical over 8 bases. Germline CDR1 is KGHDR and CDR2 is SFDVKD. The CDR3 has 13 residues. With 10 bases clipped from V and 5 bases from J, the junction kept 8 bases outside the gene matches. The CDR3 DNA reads TGTGCCACTGGAGACAGGGGAGGTACTGAAGCTTTCTTT. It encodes CATGDRGGTEAFF.

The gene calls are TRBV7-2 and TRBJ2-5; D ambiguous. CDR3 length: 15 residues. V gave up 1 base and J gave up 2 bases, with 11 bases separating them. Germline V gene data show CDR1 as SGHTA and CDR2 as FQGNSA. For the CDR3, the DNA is TGTGCCAGCAGCTTAGTGTCCACAGCTCAAGAGACCCAGTACTTC. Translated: CASSLVSTAQETQYF.

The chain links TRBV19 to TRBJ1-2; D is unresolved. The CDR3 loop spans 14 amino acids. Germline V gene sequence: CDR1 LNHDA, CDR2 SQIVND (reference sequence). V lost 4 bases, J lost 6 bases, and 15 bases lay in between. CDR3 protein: CASSSGLVLHGYTF. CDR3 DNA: TGTGCCAGTAGTAGCGGTTTGGTACTCCATGGCTACACCTTC. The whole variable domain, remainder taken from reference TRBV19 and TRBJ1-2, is DGGITQSPKYLFRKEGQNVTLSCEQNLNHDAMYWYRQDPGQGLRLIYYSQIVNDFQKGDIAEGYSVSREKKESFPLTVTSAQKNPTAFYLCASSSGLVLHGYTFGSGTRLTVV.

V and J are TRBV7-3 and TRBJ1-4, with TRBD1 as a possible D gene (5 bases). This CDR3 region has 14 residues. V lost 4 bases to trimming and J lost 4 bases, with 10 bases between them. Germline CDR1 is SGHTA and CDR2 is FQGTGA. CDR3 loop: CASSSDRSNEKLFF. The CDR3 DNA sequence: TGTGCCAGCAGCTCAGACAGAAGTAATGAAAAACTGTTTTTT.

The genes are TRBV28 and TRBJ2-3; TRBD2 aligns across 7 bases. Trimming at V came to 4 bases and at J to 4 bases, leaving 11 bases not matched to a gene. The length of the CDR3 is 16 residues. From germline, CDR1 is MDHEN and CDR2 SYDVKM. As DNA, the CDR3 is TGTGCCAGCAGTTCTAGGGCGGGAGAACCGGCAGATACGCAGTATTTT. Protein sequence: CASSSRAGEPADTQYF.

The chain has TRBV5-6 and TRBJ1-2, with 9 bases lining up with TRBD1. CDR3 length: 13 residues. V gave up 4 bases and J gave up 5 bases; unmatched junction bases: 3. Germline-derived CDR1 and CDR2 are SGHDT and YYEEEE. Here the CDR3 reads CASSLGTGYGYTF. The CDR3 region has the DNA TGTGCCAGCAGCCTCGGGACAGGGTATGGCTACACCTTC.

CDR3 loop: CASSDSARVDTQYF. The CDR3 DNA is TGTGCCAGCAGTGACTCGGCCAGGGTAGATACGCAGTATTTT. The chain recombines TRBV6-4 with TRBJ2-3, with a possible D match to TRBD1 (5 bases). This CDR3 contains 14 residues. Germline loops: CDR1 MRHNA, CDR2 SNTAGT. Trimming pared 0 bases from V and 5 bases from J, leaving 9 bases between.

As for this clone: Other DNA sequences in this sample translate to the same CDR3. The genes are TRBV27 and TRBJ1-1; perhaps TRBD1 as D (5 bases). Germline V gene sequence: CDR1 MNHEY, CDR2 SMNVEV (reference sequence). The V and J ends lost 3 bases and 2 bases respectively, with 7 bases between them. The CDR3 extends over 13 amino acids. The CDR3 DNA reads TGTGCCAGCAGTTTGCAGGGCAACACTGAAGCTTTCTTT. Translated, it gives CASSLQGNTEAFF.

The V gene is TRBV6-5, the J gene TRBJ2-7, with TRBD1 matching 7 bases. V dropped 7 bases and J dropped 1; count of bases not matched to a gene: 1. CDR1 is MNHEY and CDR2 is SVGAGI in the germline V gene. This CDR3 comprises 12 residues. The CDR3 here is CASKGQSYEQYF. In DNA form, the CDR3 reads TGTGCCAGCAAGGGACAGTCCTACGAGCAGTACTTC.

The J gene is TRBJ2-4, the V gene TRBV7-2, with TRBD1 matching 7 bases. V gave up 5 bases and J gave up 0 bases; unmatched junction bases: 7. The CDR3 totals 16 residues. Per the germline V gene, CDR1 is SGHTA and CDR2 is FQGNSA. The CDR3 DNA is TGTGCCAGCAGCGTAAACAGGGGATTAGCCAAAAACATTCAGTACTTC. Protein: CASSVNRGLAKNIQYF. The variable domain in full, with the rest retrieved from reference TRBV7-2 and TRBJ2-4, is GAGVSQSPSNKVTEKGKDVELRCDPISGHTALYWYRQSLGQGLEFLIYFQGNSAPDKSGLPSDRFSAERTGGSVSTLTIQRTQQEDSAVYLCASSVNRGLAKNIQYFGAGTRLSVL.

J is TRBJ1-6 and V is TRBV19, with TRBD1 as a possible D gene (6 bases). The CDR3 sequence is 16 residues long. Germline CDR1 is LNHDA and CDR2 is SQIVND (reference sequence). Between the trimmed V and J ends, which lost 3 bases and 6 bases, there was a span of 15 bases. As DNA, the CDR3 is TGTGCCAGTAGTATCACCTCAGGGGCGCCTAATTCACCCCTCCACTTT. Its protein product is CASSITSGAPNSPLHF.

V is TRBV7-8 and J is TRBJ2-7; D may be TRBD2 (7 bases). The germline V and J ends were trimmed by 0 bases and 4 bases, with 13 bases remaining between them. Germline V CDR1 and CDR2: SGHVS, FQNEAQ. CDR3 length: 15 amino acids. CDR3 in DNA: TGTGCCAGCAGCTTAGCGGGCGGGGGCAGGTACGAGCAGTACTTC. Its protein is CASSLAGGGRYEQYF.

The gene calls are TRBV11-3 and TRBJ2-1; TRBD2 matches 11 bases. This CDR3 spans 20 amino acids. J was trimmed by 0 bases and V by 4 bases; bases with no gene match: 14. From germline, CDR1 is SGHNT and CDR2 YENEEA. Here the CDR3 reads CASSSDVLASGRTSYNEQFF. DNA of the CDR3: TGTGCCAGCAGCTCCGATGTTCTGGCTAGCGGGAGGACCTCCTACAATGAGCAGTTCTTC. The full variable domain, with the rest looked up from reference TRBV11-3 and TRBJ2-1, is EAGVVQSPRYKIIEKKQPVAFWCNPISGHNTLYWYLQNLGQGPELLIRYENEEAVDDSQLPKDRFSAERLKGVDSTLKIQPAELGDSAVYLCASSSDVLASGRTSYNEQFFGPGTRLTVL.

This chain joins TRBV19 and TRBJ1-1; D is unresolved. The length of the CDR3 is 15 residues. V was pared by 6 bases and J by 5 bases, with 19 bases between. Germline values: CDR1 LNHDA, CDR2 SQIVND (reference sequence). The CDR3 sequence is CASRDSTGRRTEAFF. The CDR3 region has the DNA TGTGCCAGTAGAGACTCGACCGGGAGGAGGACTGAAGCTTTCTTT.

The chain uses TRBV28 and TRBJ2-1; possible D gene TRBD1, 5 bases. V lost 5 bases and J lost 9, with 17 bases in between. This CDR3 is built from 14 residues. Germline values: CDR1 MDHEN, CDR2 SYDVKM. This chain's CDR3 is CASSLHRTPGEQFF. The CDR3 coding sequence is TGTGCCAGCAGTCTCCACCGGACACCGGGTGAGCAGTTCTTC.

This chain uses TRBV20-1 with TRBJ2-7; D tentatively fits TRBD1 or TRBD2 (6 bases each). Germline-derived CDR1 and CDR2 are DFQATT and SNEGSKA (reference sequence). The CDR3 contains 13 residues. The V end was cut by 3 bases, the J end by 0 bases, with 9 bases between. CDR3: CSASGGRSYEQYF. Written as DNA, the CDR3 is TGCAGTGCTAGTGGGGGGCGCTCCTACGAGCAGTACTTC.

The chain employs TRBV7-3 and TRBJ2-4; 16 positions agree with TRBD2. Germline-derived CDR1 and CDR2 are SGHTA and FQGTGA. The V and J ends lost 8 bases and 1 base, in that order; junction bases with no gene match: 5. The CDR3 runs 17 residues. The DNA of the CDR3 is TGTGCCAGCCCACGGGGACTAGCGGGAGGGGCCAAAAACATTCAGTACTTC. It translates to CASPRGLAGGAKNIQYF.

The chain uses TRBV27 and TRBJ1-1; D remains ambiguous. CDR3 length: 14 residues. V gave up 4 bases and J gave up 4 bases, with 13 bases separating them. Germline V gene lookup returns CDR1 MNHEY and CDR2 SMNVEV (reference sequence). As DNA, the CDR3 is TGTGCCAGCAGTTCGAGAGTAGCGATCACTGAAGCTTTCTTT. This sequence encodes CASSSRVAITEAFF.

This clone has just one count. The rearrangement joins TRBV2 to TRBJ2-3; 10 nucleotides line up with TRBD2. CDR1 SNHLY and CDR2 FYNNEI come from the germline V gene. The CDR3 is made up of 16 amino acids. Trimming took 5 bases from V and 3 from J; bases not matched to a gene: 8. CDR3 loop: CASSPGLAVRTDTQYF. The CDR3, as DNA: TGTGCCAGCAGTCCTGGACTAGCGGTACGGACAGATACGCAGTATTTT.

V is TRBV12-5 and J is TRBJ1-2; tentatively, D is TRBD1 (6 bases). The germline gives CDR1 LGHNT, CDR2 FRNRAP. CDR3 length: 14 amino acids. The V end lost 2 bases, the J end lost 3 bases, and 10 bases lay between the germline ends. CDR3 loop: CASGLSGEDYGYTF. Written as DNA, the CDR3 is TGTGCTAGTGGTTTGTCAGGGGAAGACTATGGCTACACCTTC.

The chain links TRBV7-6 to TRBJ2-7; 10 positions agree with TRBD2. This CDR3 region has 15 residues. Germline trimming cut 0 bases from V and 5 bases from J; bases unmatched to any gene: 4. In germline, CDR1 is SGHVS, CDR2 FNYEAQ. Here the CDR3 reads CASSLAPSGRDEQYF. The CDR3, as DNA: TGTGCCAGCAGCTTAGCGCCTAGCGGGAGAGACGAGCAGTACTTC.

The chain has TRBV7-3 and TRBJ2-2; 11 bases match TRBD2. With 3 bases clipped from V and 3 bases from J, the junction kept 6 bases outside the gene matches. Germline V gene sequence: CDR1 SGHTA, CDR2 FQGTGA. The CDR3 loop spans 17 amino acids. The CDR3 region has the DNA TGTGCCAGCAGCTTCTCGACTAGCGGGATTGACACCGGGGAGCTGTTTTTT. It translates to CASSFSTSGIDTGELFF.

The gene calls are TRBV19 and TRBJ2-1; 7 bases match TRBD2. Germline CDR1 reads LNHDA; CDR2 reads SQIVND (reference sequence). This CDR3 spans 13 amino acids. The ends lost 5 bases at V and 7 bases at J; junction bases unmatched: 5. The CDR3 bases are TGTGCCAGTAGTCGCGGGAGCGGGAATGAGCAGTTCTTC. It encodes CASSRGSGNEQFF.

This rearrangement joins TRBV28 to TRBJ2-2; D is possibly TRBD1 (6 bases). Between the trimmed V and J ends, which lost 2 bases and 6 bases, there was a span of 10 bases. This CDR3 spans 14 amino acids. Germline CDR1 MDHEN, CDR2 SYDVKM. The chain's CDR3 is CASSLTGRAGELFF. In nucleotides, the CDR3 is TGTGCCAGCAGTTTAACAGGGCGGGCCGGGGAGCTGTTTTTT.

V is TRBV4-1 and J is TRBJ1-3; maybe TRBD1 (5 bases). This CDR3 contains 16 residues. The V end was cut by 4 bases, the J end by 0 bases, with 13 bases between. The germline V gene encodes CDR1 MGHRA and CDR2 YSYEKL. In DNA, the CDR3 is TGCGCCAGCAGCCCCCCGGGGGACTACTCTGGAAACACCATATATTTT. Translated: CASSPPGDYSGNTIYF.

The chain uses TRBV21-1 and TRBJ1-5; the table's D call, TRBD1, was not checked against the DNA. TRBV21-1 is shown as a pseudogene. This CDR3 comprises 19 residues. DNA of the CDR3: TGTGCCAGCAGCAAAGACGGGACAGGGGGCGCCGGGGGCAATCAGCCCCAGCATTTT. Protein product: CASSKDGTGGAGGNQPQHF.